This T cell receptor beta chain is drawn from a study of control samples from healthy donors and cancer patients. TCRdb's copy holds only in-frame clones and misses some; the assay was immunoSEQ multiplex PCR. The table lists under 65,000 clones, around 86% of them singletons. Germline values: CDR1 MNHEY, CDR2 SMNVEV (reference sequence). The V and J ends lost 4 bases and 7 bases respectively, with 16 bases between them. The CDR3 loop spans 14 amino acids. The sequenced material came from PBMCs. J is TRBJ1-2 and V is TRBV27, with D possibly matching TRBD1 (6 bases). This TCR came from a woman in her fifties or sixties with lung cancer. The CDR3 DNA reads as TGTGCCAGCAGTTGGAGGTTGGGGGCGCTTGGCTACACCTTC. Translation: CASSWRLGALGYTF.